This TCR beta chain was identified in a study of blood T cell repertoires in COVID-19. Study information: Nucleic acid was either cDNA or gDNA, and it came from T cells, B-cell-depleted T cells, or PBMCs.

Original data processing: Estimated nucleated cell counts came from reference gene primer amplification. TCRdb's copy holds only in-frame clones and misses some; the assay was immunoSEQ multiplex PCR. That table gives V, J and clone size, and the DNA gave D and trimming. There are fewer than 200,000 clones in the sample; 80% to 90% occur only once, and 2.5% to 3% lies in the top ten. CDR3 size: 14 residues. Germline CDR1 is ENHRY and CDR2 is SYGVKD. V was clipped by 10 bases and J by 2 bases; unmatched bases: 7. Enrolled during active infection, Seattle patients were then followed longitudinally. This sequence was found in a woman of 80 years or more with COVID-19, enrolled during active disease. The sample taken for sequencing was peripheral blood. The chain uses TRBV10-3 and TRBJ1-5; 8 bases map to TRBD1. CDR3 loop: CATTGGTGNQPQHF. In DNA form, the CDR3 reads TGTGCCACCACAGGGGGTACTGGCAATCAGCCCCAGCATTTT.